This entry is about one T cell receptor beta chain. Its antigen is unknown. No base quality information exists; no much larger clone differs at one position. This sample is drawn from a study of shared clonotypes between healthy human individuals (dated by TCRdb to about 2020). Study-wide context: The cohort comprised a couple of women and a few men aged 18 to 49 years. For each donor, three plates each were used for CD4 naive and CD4 memory, two plates were used for CD8 naive, and one plate was used for CD8 memory. To estimate repertoire size and how much clonotypes are shared between individuals, the study performed deep sequencing of blood TCR repertoires from a few healthy adults. Leukapheresis yielded between about 0.8 and 8.9 billion PBMCs per donor. To increase sequencing depth and limit assay-specific biases, different laboratories used diverse techniques to prepare libraries and sequence TCR repertoires.

Donors were healthy HIV-negative adults with no recently reported acute infections or vaccinations. Every donor was a Caucasian adult living in Nashville, Tennessee, USA. Magnetic negative selection was used to enrich CD4+ T cells, after which naive cells were positively selected on CD45RA and the negative fraction became the memory subset. After blood collection by leukapheresis, PBMCs were isolated using Ficoll-Histopaque density gradient centrifugation and then cryopreserved in the vapor phase of liquid nitrogen. Purity and quantity of every magnetically sorted T cell population were checked by analytical flow cytometry. Genomic DNA was isolated from every sorted fraction and measured by UV absorbance on a Nanodrop 2000c. TCR CDR3 regions were amplified from genomic DNA by multiplex PCR using the deep immunoSEQ assay. For each cell subset, the extracted genomic DNA was distributed evenly across all wells of several immunoSEQ 96-well plates, and each plate served as one replicate. For sorted subsets, roughly 200 ng of genomic DNA, equivalent to around 31,000 T cell genomes, went into each replicate PCR. The purified libraries were quantified using a Qubit 3.0 fluorometer, sized with a Bioanalyzer 2100, and then quantified again using the KAPA Library Quantification kit. Every immunoSEQ 96-well plate was sequenced on a separate single-read 150-cycle Illumina NextSeq 550 flow cell. The original pipeline was this. Because the immunoSEQ output held only junctional sequences and lacked quality scores, the filtering could not match the filtering applied to full-length reads. To assign V/J genes and CDR3, sequences were annotated using PyIR, a Python wrapper for IgBLAST v1.9, with IMGT germline references. Reads with weak V/J assignments (E-value above 1e-6), missing CDR3, stop codons, out-of-frame junctions, or ambiguous translated residues were removed. V3J clonotypes were defined by identical inferred V gene, J gene, and CDR3 amino acid sequence. Percentage overlap between repertoires was calculated by dividing the number of shared unique clonotypes by the size of the smaller repertoire. Repertoire richness was assessed with RTK rarefaction, the Chao1 estimator, and Recon v2.1 estimates of unobserved clonotypes. Generation probabilities for all TCRbeta clonotypes obtained by the gDNA method from a few donors were computed using OLGA. The table was pulled from immuneACCESS by TCRdb, which kept in-frame rearrangements only. Such tables lose some clones; where checked, under half of the loss comes from unresolved V genes, and the rest has no known cause. V and J calls and clone size follow that table, whereas D and trimming were derived from the DNA. In all, the sample holds about 2.3 million clones, and 85% to 95% of those were seen once. The ten largest clones take up around 0.4% of the sample.

Paper-wide results and their limitations: Estimated clonotype richness was generally larger for naive than for memory subsets. Sampling was restricted to blood, and TCR repertoires in tissues likely differ from the TCR repertoires found in blood. Because the study included only a small number of donors, the genetic and exposure-history diversity represented was limited. Sharing across several donors was observed for 4.5% to 6.5% of naive CD4, over 3% of naive CD8, 2% to 2.5% of memory CD4, and around 0.42% of memory CD8 clonotypes. Pairwise subsampling indicated that sequencing depth was expected to affect the degree of clonotype sharing among donors. Compared with non-shared clonotypes, clonotypes shared by all four sorted-subset donors had higher generation probabilities. Incomplete sequencing was indicated by rarefaction of sorted-subset datasets, despite the large sequencing depth.

The origin of this receptor is a man aged 18 to 30 in good health. Some clones in this sample may be carry-over from other donors' samples. Sequencing was done on a sample of naive CD4+ T cells from PBMCs. The sample's cell subset or site, from its label and the paper: CD45RA+ positively selected.

The CDR3 here reads CASRGTSRNEKLFF. The DNA sequence is as follows: TGTGCCAGCCGGGGGACTTCTCGTAATGAAAAACTGTTTTTT. The chain couples TRBV6-1 to TRBJ1-4; D gene: possibly TRBD1, on 5 matching bases. CDR1 and CDR2, per the germline V gene, are MNHNS and SASEGT. The V end loses 8 bases and the J end loses 4 bases, and a stretch of 14 bases separates them. Taken from cysteine to phenylalanine, the CDR3 has 14 residues. Left in the record is the CDR3 DNA by itself, 42 bases read in frame from the first base.